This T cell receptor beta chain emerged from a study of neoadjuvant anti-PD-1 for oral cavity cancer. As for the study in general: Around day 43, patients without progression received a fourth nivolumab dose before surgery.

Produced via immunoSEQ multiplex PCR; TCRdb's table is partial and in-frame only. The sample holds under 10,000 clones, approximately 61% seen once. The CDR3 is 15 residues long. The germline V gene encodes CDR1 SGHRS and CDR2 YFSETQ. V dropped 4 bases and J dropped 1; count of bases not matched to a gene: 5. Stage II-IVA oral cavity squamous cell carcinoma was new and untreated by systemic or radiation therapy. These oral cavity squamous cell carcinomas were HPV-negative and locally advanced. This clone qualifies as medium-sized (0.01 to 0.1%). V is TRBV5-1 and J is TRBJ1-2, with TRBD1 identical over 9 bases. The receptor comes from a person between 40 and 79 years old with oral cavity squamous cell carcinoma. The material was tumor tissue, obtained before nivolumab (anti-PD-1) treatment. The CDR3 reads CASSTQTGGNYGYTF. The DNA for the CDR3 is TGCGCCAGCAGCACCCAGACAGGGGGTAACTATGGCTACACCTTC.